This T cell receptor beta chain was documented in a study of radiotherapy plus CTLA-4 blockade in lung cancer. The CDR3 consists of 15 residues. V lost 2 bases to trimming and J lost 10 bases, with 23 bases between them. The V gene's germline CDR1 is SQVTM and CDR2 ANQGSEA. Produced via immunoSEQ multiplex PCR; TCRdb's table is partial and in-frame only. The table has about 120,000 clones, about nine tenths seen once; the top ten hold approximately 6.6%. In chemo-refractory metastatic non-small-cell lung cancer, patients got ipilimumab CTLA-4 blockade together with focal radiation. Of note for this clone: Its antigen is unknown.

Overall study findings and caveats: Subsequent to radiotherapy plus ipilimumab, tumor-derived TCR clones underwent expansion in blood.

This receptor was identified in a human donor with non-small cell lung cancer that progressed on radiotherapy plus ipilimumab. The chain couples TRBV29-1 to TRBJ1-1; D remains ambiguous. The sequences come from peripheral blood, collected from a patient treated with radiotherapy plus ipilimumab. The CDR3 coding sequence is TGCAGCGTTGAAAGGCCCCAAAACCCAGAGAGCGGAGCTTTCTTT. As protein: CSVERPQNPESGAFF.